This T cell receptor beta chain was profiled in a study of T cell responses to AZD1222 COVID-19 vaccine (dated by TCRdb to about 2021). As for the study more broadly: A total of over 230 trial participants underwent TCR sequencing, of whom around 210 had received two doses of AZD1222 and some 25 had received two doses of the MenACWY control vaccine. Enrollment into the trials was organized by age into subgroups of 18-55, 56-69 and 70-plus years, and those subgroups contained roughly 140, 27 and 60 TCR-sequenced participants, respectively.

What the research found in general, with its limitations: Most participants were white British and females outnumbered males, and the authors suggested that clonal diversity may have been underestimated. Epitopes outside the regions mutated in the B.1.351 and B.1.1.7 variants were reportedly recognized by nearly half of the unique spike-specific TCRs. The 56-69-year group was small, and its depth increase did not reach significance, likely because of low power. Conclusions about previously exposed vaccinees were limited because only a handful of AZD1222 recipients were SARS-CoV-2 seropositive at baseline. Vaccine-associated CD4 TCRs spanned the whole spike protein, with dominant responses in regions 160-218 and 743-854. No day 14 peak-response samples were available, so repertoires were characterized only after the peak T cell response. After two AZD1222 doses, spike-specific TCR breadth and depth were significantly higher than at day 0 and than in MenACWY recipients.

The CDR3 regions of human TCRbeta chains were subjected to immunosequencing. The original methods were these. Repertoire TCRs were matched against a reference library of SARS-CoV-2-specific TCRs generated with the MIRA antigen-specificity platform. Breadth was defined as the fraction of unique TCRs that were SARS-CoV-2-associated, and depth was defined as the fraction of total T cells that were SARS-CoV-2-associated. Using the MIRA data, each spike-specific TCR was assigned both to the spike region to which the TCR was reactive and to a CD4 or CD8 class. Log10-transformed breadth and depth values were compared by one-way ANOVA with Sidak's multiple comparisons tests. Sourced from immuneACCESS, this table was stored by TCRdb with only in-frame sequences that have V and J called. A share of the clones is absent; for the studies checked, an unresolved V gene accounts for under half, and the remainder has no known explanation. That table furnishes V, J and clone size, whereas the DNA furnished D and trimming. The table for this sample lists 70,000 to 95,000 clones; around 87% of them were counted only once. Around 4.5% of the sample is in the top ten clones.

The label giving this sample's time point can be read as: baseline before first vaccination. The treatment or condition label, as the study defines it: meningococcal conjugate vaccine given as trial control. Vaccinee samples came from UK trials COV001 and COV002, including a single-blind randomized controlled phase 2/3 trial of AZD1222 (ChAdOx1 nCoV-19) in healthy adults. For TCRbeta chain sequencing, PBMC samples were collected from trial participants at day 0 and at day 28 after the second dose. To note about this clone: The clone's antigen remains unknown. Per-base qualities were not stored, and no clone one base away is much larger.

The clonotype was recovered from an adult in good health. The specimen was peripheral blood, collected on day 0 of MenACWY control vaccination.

The nucleotides are TGTGCCAGCAGTTTCCCCCAGGGATGGGGATCCGGGGAGCTGTTTTTT. The encoded protein is CASSFPQGWGSGELFF. In this chain, TRBV28 is recombined with TRBJ2-2; TRBD1 is a weak D gene call, 5 bases matching. According to the germline V gene, CDR1 reads MDHEN and CDR2 reads SYDVKM. From its cysteine to its phenylalanine, the CDR3 spans 16 amino acids. Only the CDR3 DNA is retained, 48 bases long and in frame from the first base. At the junction V is shortened by 3 bases and J by 6 bases, with 17 bases in between.